Given below is one T cell receptor beta chain in context. Per germline, CDR1 KGHSH and CDR2 LQKENI. CDR3 length: 13 residues. The junction had 3 bases not matched to a gene; V was cut back by 6 bases and J by 2 bases. TCRdb keeps only in-frame clones here, not all; method: immunoSEQ multiplex PCR. The sample records roughly 200,000 clones, about 93% being singletons. This sample was included in a study of T cell responses to AZD1222 COVID-19 vaccine. The source is an adult who received the MenACWY meningococcal vaccine as a control. The chain recombines TRBV18 with TRBJ2-5, with 7 bases lining up with TRBD1. Here the sequenced sample was peripheral blood, taken 28 days after the second dose of the MenACWY control vaccine. CDR3 bases: TGTGCCAGCTCCGGGACAGCGCAAGAGACCCAGTACTTC. Its protein is CASSGTAQETQYF.